Described below is a single T cell receptor (beta chain) sequence and its context. Antigen specificity is unknown. This CDR3 spans 15 amino acids. V was clipped by 0 bases and J by 6 bases; unmatched bases: 4. The germline V gene has CDR1 SGHNT and CDR2 YENEEA. This sample stems from a study of T cell responses to AZD1222 COVID-19 vaccine. The study, taken as a whole, reports: Donors in the cohort were predominantly white British and more often female, and clonal diversity was possibly underestimated. Spike-specific TCR breadth rose after two AZD1222 doses, and depth rose as well.

The repertoire was sequenced with immunoSEQ multiplex PCR; TCRdb's copy has only in-frame clones and lacks some. This sample carries some 200,000 clones, over 80% of them seen once, and the ten largest clones take 10%. The rearrangement links TRBV11-3 to TRBJ2-2; 7 bases map to TRBD1. The source was peripheral blood, collected on day 0 of AZD1222 vaccination. The clonotype was recovered from an adult in good health. Here the CDR3 DNA reads TGTGCCAGCAGCTTAGACGACAGGGTCTCCGGGGAGCTGTTTTTT. Residues: CASSLDDRVSGELFF.